The rows below give T cell receptor beta chains drawn from one sample of a study of blood T cell repertoires in COVID-19. Produced via immunoSEQ multiplex PCR; TCRdb's table is partial and in-frame only. The sample includes fewer than 450,000 clones, about 87% of them seen just once. The material sequenced was peripheral blood. These receptors all come from a woman aged 50 to 60 with COVID-19, enrolled during active disease. Both conserved end residues are part of each CDR3.

cdr3_length v_call cdr3_aa
13 TRBV30 CAWSGQGVQPQHF
16 TRBV7-8 CASSSPGQIGGYGYTF
15 TRBV5-1 CASSLGDRENQPQHF
13 TRBV29-1 CSAYGTARNTIYF
18 TRBV4-3 CASSQEVGQGARWTEAFF
15 TRBV6-5 CASSLLGTGVKGYTF
16 TRBV10-3 CAISETPDRFNQPQHF
15 TRBV4-2 CASSREGAGVLEQYF
17 TRBV6-2/TRBV6-3 CASSYGVRTGKAVWAFF
15 TRBV11-1 CASSYEFSMTDTQYF
16 TRBV11-2 CASSLGRTSGYDEQFF
11 TRBV6-5 CASRQNYGYTF
15 TRBV7-2 CASSSRTGRLHEQFF
15 TRBV2 CASKRASGRGGEQFF
15 TRBV9 CASSPKGGWVEPQHF
11 TRBV18 CASSTQGEAFF
15 TRBV11-2 CASSLGQVMNTEAFF
13 TRBV7-9 CASSRLFSYEQYF
18 TRBV5-4 CASSLEGTSGSYQETQYF
13 TRBV5-3 CARSKTGNYGYTF
16 TRBV6-6 CASTPPRGSGDSPLHF
15 TRBV3-1/TRBV3-2 CASSRQGLDTDTQYF
15 TRBV4-2 CASSQVAGGDYEQYF
13 TRBV12-3/TRBV12-4 CASSRVRDTEAFF
13 TRBV6-6 CASSPPGTGELFF
16 TRBV19 CASSIPSAGGPYEQYF
15 TRBV4-2 CASSQESSGANVLTF
18 TRBV7-2 CASSPESRTRRRGNIQYF
16 TRBV6-1 CASSESISGSDNEQFF
13 TRBV12-3/TRBV12-4 CASGSGQAETQYF
15 TRBV2 CASSEARSGANVLTF
15 TRBV4-1 CASSQAAGGLETQYF
14 TRBV20-1 CSASRSGDYNEQFF
15 TRBV9 CASSVGGFGSYEQYF
15 TRBV23-1 CASSQFWVGRYEQYF
16 TRBV6-1 CASSEPRQGTSHEQYF
16 TRBV5-1 CASSRGVAGFSDTQYF
15 TRBV2 CASNSDRLTNEKLFF
17 TRBV7-4 CASTPGWDKDSNQPQHF
15 TRBV6-5 CASSWGQGSNQPQHF
17 TRBV19 CASSIDIGGTGANVLTF
16 TRBV5-1 CASSLDGGQGANVLTF
15 TRBV18 CASSLGTGVGSPLHF
15 TRBV18 CASSPTRTSGNTIYF
14 TRBV29-1 CSALRGANTGELFF